A single sample gave rise to the 17 T cell receptor beta chains below, sequenced in a study of blood T cell repertoires in COVID-19. Libraries were prepared by immunoSEQ multiplex PCR; TCRdb keeps only in-frame clonotypes and omits some of them. Of 150,000 to 170,000 clones in the sample, about 83% were seen once. The specimen was peripheral blood. These receptors were taken from a woman aged 55-70 years with COVID-19, enrolled during active disease.

The chain uses TRBV11-2 and TRBJ1-5, with D maybe TRBD1 (6 bases). Trimming shortened V by 3 bases and J by 2 bases, and 11 bases separated the two germline ends. Germline V lookup: CDR1 SGHAT, CDR2 FQNNGV. CDR3 length: 15 residues. CDR3 amino acids: CASSFTSGGNQPQHF. The CDR3 region has the DNA TGTGCCAGCAGCTTTACATCAGGGGGCAATCAGCCCCAGCATTTT.

The rearrangement joins TRBV18 to TRBJ1-4; D is possibly TRBD1 (6 bases). The V end lost 3 bases, the J end lost 8 bases, and 13 bases lay between the germline ends. CDR1 is KGHSH, CDR2 LQKENI, per germline. The length of the CDR3 is 14 residues. The CDR3 nucleotides read TGTGCCAGCTCACCTGAACAGGGTAGAGAAAAACTGTTTTTT. This codes for CASSPEQGREKLFF.

The chain links TRBV5-4 to TRBJ1-2, with TRBD1 as a possible D gene (6 bases). V was clipped by 0 bases and J by 8 bases, with 17 bases between them. This CDR3 has 15 amino acids. The germline gives CDR1 SGHNT, CDR2 YYREEE (reference sequence). The CDR3: CASSLASGQPSGYTF. DNA of the CDR3: TGTGCCAGCAGCTTGGCCAGTGGACAGCCATCCGGCTACACCTTC.

The chain uses TRBV1 and TRBJ2-7; the table assigns TRBD2, which was not confirmed against the DNA. TRBV1 is a listed pseudogene. The length of the CDR3 is 16 residues. In DNA, the CDR3 is TGCACCCGCGGCGGGGGGGCGGGCCTTTATTCCTACGAGCAGTACTTC. As protein: CTRGGGAGLYSYEQYF.

This sequence joins TRBV11-2 and TRBJ1-1; unclear D gene. Trimming pared 5 bases from V and 0 bases from J, leaving 7 bases between. The CDR3 is 13 amino acids. The V gene's germline CDR1 is SGHAT and CDR2 FQNNGV. CDR3 protein: CASSDFLNTEAFF. CDR3 bases: TGTGCCAGCAGCGACTTCCTGAACACTGAAGCTTTCTTT.

This clone was seen repeatedly, ten times or more. The chain carries TRBV12-1 and TRBJ2-7; the table calls TRBD2, which could not be checked here. TRBV12-1 is deemed a pseudogene. The CDR3 is 15 residues long. The CDR3 reads CASSHTSGSSDEQYF. DNA for the CDR3: TGTGCCAGCAGCCACACTAGCGGGAGTTCAGACGAGCAGTACTTC.

V is TRBV2 and J is TRBJ1-2; D is ambiguous. Germline-derived CDR1 and CDR2 are SNHLY and FYNNEI. The CDR3 contains 12 residues. The V and J ends lost 8 bases and 5 bases respectively, with 12 bases between them. This CDR3 is CASQTETYGYTF. DNA of the CDR3: TGTGCCAGCCAGACTGAAACTTATGGCTACACCTTC.

The chain employs TRBV5-1 and TRBJ2-2; D is perhaps TRBD2 (5 bases). V dropped 0 bases and J dropped 1 base, with 10 bases sitting between them. The CDR3 length is 16 residues. Germline V CDR1 and CDR2: SGHRS, YFSETQ. CDR3 protein: CASSLEETMNTGELFF. The DNA for the CDR3 is TGCGCCAGCAGCTTGGAGGAGACTATGAACACCGGGGAGCTGTTTTTT.

This clone was counted once. The chain employs TRBV7-2 and TRBJ2-5; 10 nucleotides match TRBD1. J gave up 9 bases and V 6 bases, and 7 bases lay outside the gene matches. The CDR3 is made up of 13 amino acids. Germline values: CDR1 SGHTA, CDR2 FQGNSA. The CDR3 nucleotides read TGTGCCAGCAGTCGGGACAGGGGAATTTCCCAGTACTTC. Its protein product is CASSRDRGISQYF.

V is TRBV3-1 (or the pseudogene TRBV3-2) and J is TRBJ1-1; TRBD1 matches at 9 bases. Germline values: CDR1 LGHDT, CDR2 YNNKEL (reference sequence). V was pared by 2 bases and J by 1 base, with 5 bases of the junction left unmatched. The length of the CDR3 is 16 residues. In DNA, the CDR3 is TGTGCCAGCAGCCAAACCCCGACAGGGGGGAACACTGAAGCTTTCTTT. Protein: CASSQTPTGGNTEAFF.

Of note for this clone: Other DNA sequences in this specimen translate into the identical CDR3. The rearrangement links TRBV5-6 to TRBJ2-2; TRBD1 is a possible D gene (6 bases). This CDR3 comprises 15 residues. The germline CDR1 and CDR2 sequences are SGHDT and YYEEEE. V shed 0 bases and J shed 3 bases, with 9 bases lying between them. The CDR3 loop reads CASSLVQGDTGELFF. CDR3 sequence (DNA): TGTGCCAGCAGCTTGGTACAGGGTGACACCGGGGAGCTGTTTTTT.

Turning to this clone: At the DNA level, this CDR3 is encoded by other sequences in the same sample as well. The chain has TRBV19 and TRBJ1-1, with 8 bases identical to TRBD1. The V segment lost 8 bases and the J segment 0 bases; nucleotides outside the gene matches: 2. Germline CDR1 LNHDA, CDR2 SQIVND (reference sequence). CDR3 length equals 13 residues. Here the CDR3 DNA reads TGTGCCAGTTTGGACAGGGTGAACACTGAAGCTTTCTTT. It is translated as CASLDRVNTEAFF.

This clone has a single count. V gene TRBV10-1 combines with J gene TRBJ2-1, with 9 nucleotides matching TRBD2. The germline CDR1 and CDR2 sequences are WNHNN and SYGVQD (reference sequence). CDR3 size: 17 residues. The junction had 9 bases not matched to a gene; V was cut back by 2 bases and J by 4 bases. The CDR3, as DNA: TGCGCCAGCAGTGAGAGGGCGGGAGGGCCCCTTTACAATGAGCAGTTCTTC. It is translated as CASSERAGGPLYNEQFF.

The chain carries TRBV27 and TRBJ2-1; D unresolved. Germline-derived CDR1 and CDR2 are MNHEY and SMNVEV (reference sequence). Deletions cut 3 bases from V and 0 bases from J, with 9 bases between. There are 15 residues in the CDR3. The CDR3 DNA follows: TGTGCCAGCAGTTTCCTAGGTAGCTCCTACAATGAGCAGTTCTTC. Residues: CASSFLGSSYNEQFF.

This clone was counted only a few times. The chain employs TRBV7-8 and TRBJ1-1, with 11 bases identical to TRBD1. Germline V gives CDR1 SGHVS, CDR2 FQNEAQ. The CDR3 extends over 18 amino acids. J was trimmed by 3 bases and V by 5 bases; bases with no gene match: 14. As DNA, the CDR3 is TGTGCCAGCAGCCTACGACGATTTGGACAGGGGGCGGACACTGAAGCTTTCTTT. Translation gives CASSLRRFGQGADTEAFF.

This clone has just a few counts. The chain carries TRBV5-1 and TRBJ2-3; 10 bases match TRBD2. The CDR3 length is 18 residues. The V gene end was trimmed by 0 bases and the J gene end by 0 bases; junction bases not matched to a gene: 7. The germline CDR1 and CDR2 sequences are SGHRS and YFSETQ. The CDR3 here is CASSLAVGLAASTDTQYF. The CDR3 DNA reads as TGCGCCAGCAGCTTGGCCGTCGGACTAGCGGCAAGCACAGATACGCAGTATTTT.

The genes are TRBV10-3 and TRBJ1-2, with D perhaps TRBD1 (6 bases). The germline V gene has CDR1 ENHRY and CDR2 SYGVKD. The CDR3 is 10 residues long. V was cut by 7 bases and J by 6 bases, with 6 bases left in between. CDR3 nucleotide sequence: TGTGCCATCAAGGGGGATGGCTACACCTTC. Its protein is CAIKGDGYTF.